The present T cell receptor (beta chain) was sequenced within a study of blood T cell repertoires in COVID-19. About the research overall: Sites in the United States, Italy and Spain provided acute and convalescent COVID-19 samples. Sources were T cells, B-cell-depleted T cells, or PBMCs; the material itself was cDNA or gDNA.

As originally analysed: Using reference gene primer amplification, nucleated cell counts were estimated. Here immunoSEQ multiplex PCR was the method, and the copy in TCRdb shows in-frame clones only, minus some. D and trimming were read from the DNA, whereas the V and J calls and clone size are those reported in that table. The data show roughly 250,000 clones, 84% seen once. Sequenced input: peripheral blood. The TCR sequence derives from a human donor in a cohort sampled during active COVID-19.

CDR3 nucleotide sequence: TGCGCCAGCAGCTTGGACTCAGGGTATGGCTACACCTTC. Protein: CASSLDSGYGYTF. The rearrangement links TRBV5-1 to TRBJ1-2; possibly TRBD1 for D (5 bases). The V gene's germline CDR1 is SGHRS and CDR2 YFSETQ. The CDR3 runs 13 residues. V was pared by 0 bases and J by 5 bases, with 8 bases between.